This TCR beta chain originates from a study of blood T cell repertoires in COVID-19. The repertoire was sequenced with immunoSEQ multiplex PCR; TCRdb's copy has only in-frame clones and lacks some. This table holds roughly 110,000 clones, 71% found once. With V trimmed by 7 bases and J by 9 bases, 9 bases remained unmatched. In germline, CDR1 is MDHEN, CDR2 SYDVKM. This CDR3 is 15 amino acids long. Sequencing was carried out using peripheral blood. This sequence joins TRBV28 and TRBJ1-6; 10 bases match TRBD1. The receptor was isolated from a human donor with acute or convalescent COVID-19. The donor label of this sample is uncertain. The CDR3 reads CASNTWTGGGSPLHF. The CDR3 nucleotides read TGTGCCAGCAATACCTGGACAGGGGGAGGTTCACCCCTCCACTTT.